A selection of T cell receptor beta chains follows, all from one sample in a study of radiotherapy plus CTLA-4 blockade in lung cancer. Sequenced by immunoSEQ multiplex PCR; TCRdb stores in-frame clones only, minus some. The data show some 120,000 clones, over 65% seen once. The sample here was peripheral blood, taken from a patient treated with radiotherapy plus ipilimumab. The source of these receptors is a human donor with non-small cell lung cancer that progressed on radiotherapy plus ipilimumab. Some clones in this sample may be carry-over from other donors' samples. Each CDR3 is given with its conserved first and last residue.

>TRBV5-5
CASSLATGVDTIYF
>TRBV7-2
CASSPHGTRYNEQFF
>TRBV2
CASIRGGEQYF
>TRBV9
CASSVDDLYGYTF
>TRBV5-1
CASRTRQDLEQYF
>TRBV9
CASSICGGVTSTDTQYF
>TRBV18
CASSPGDRVHNEQFF
>TRBV5-6
CASSRTVNTEAFF
>TRBV19
CASSNGRAAEQPQHF
>TRBV7-2
CASSSTPRTVYGYTF
>TRBV6-5
CAVHSARTNYGYTF
>TRBV7-2
CASRRAGGDNEQFF
>TRBV6-6
CASSYAGTTYEQYF
>TRBV19
CASSIAPGYEQYF
>TRBV6-5
CASSLKQGGIPEAFF
>TRBV6-1
CASSRRADGYTF
>TRBV19
CASSRPDRINSPLHF
>TRBV5-1
CASSPGQGANSPLHF